Sequencing of this TCR beta chain was carried out in a study of tumor-infiltrating lymphocytes in primary liver carcinoma (dated 2017 in TCRdb). In terms of the full investigation: The five patients, three men and two women aged 30 to 69 years, had hepatocellular carcinoma (four) or combined HCC and intrahepatic cholangiocarcinoma (one). Tumors of the five patients were stage T1-T3 N0M0 with maximum diameters of 4.2 to 10 cm. Roughly 3.65 to 7.13 million productive TCRbeta reads were obtained per sample, and no significant difference in read depth was found between tissue types. For each liver tumor, the study sampled five regions along with adjacent normal tissue and blood, and applied TCRbeta repertoire sequencing, expression microarrays and whole-exome sequencing. A total of roughly 35 specimens from 5 patients, comprising approximately 25 tumor regions, 5 adjacent noncancerous liver tissues and 5 peripheral blood samples, were covered by TCRbeta repertoire sequencing. Agilent mRNA microarray profiling was performed on the approximately 27 tumor region samples to relate TCRbeta repertoire diversity to the local molecular phenotype. High reproducibility was observed for the technical replicate repertoires, with mean shared-clone rates around 0.9 and correlation coefficients above 0.95.

About this clonotype itself: What antigen it recognizes has not been identified. A much more abundant neighbour one base away suggests this may be a read error.

A constant-region primer and ProtoScript II reverse transcriptase were used to reverse-transcribe TCRbeta-specific cDNA from roughly 0.5 ug total RNA. The TCRbeta libraries were prepared through three rounds of nested multiplex PCR following a slightly modified ARM-PCR procedure. Multiplex TRBV1-TRBV30 forward primers and a Cbeta reverse primer were used in the first two PCR rounds, each of which was run for 10 cycles. Sample barcodes and Illumina adapters were attached in a final 25-cycle PCR using Deep VentR polymerase. Before sequencing, amplicons of 200-500 bp were purified from gel using a QIAquick gel extraction kit. TCRbeta amplicons were sequenced on an Illumina HiSeq 2500 with 250-bp paired-end reads. As for the authors' bioinformatics: Quality trimming of reads was performed with Trimmomatic v0.33, and paired reads were merged with FLASH v1.2.11 so that full CDR3 sequences could be recovered. V, D and J germline segments were assigned to the rearranged TCRbeta sequences using MiGEC v1.2.1b. VDJtools v1.0.0 computed clonotype statistics and Shannon-Wiener diversity indices. Except for diversity analysis, only the 250 most abundant clonotypes of each sample were used in subsequent analyses to reduce sampling bias. TCRdb's own reprocessing of the public reads used fastp at Q25 and MiXCR and kept productive beta chains. Merged by CDR3 protein, the rows form single entries marked with the most common genes and DNA. TCRdb, rather than the study authors, made the V and J calls. Within this sample are almost 55,000 distinct CDR3 sequences, with 70% to 75% of them counted one time only. Roughly 26% of the sample lies in the top ten.

General study outcomes and caveats: The top 250 clones made up a significantly larger repertoire fraction in tumors than in blood (p = 0.039). With just four or five patients in the study, the authors point out that the findings should be validated in a larger study. Since the samples were bulk and unsorted, there was no way to compare CD4+ and CD8+ T cell repertoires. Just about 7-25% of top clones turned up in all five regions of a tumor, which suggests spatial heterogeneity among tumor-infiltrating T cells. Consistent with antigen-driven expansion, pairs of tumor regions showed higher repertoire overlap (mean about 36%) than either tumor-adjacent pairs (about 17%) or tumor-blood pairs (about 14%). Only the TCR beta chain was sequenced, so true repertoire diversity is likely underestimated because unpaired alpha chains were not captured.

The CDR3 runs 13 amino acids, cysteine and phenylalanine included. The only DNA kept is the CDR3, 39 bases in frame from the first base. In the germline V gene, CDR1 corresponds to SGHVS and CDR2 to FNYEAQ. Total RNA and DNA were co-extracted without cell sorting from approximately 20-30 mg of bulk tissue using the AllPrep DNA/RNA mini kit. Between late 2015 and early 2016, several patients in China with histopathologically diagnosed primary liver carcinoma had their tumors surgically resected. At the time of sampling, the patients were treatment-naive and had chronic HBV infection. Each tumor was sampled at five spatially separated regions: the superior, inferior, left-lateral and right-lateral poles and the tumor centre. Histology showed that every tumor sample contained more than 75% viable tumor cells. Fresh tumor and adjacent tissue pieces were bisected; one half was stored in RNAlater at -80°C, the other sent for histology.

The TCR sequence derives from a man between 40 and 49 years old with primary liver carcinoma and hepatitis B virus infection. The chain employs TRBV7-6 and TRBJ1-1; no D gene is confidently identified. Sequencing was done on a sample of liver tumor tissue from sampling region 2. This specimen's cell subset or site label, interpreted: tumor region T2, inferior pole. The DNA reads as follows: TGTGCCAGCAGCTTAGGGGCCCTAACTGAAGCTTCCTTT. It encodes CASSLGALTEASF.